This entry lists 5 T cell receptor beta chains sequenced from one sample in a study of T cells in Graves' hyperthyroidism and ophthalmopathy. Amplified TCR beta CDR3 regions derived from RNA transcripts. HTBI primers were the set used in a first-round RT-PCR of the TCR CDR3. In TCRdb, the multiplex PCR reads were re-called with MiXCR into one record per CDR3 protein. Among 250,000 to 400,000 distinct CDR3 sequences, approximately 15% were seen once, and the ten largest hold about 37%. Sequenced sample: blood. These receptors originate from a woman between 35 and 50 years old with Graves' ophthalmopathy.

This clonotype showed up many times. V and J are TRBV7-9 and TRBJ2-5, with D possibly matching TRBD1 (6 bases). CDR1 is SEHNR and CDR2 is FQNEAQ in the germline V gene (reference sequence). The CDR3 runs 13 residues. The germline V and J ends were trimmed by 2 bases and 2 bases, with 6 bases remaining between them. CDR3 nucleotide sequence: TGTGCCAGCAGCTTAAGGGGGCAAGAGACCCAGTACTTC. Protein: CASSLRGQETQYF.

There are many counts of this clonotype. The rearrangement links TRBV27 to TRBJ2-7, with 12 bases that match TRBD2. CDR1 and CDR2 (germline): MNHEY, SMNVEV (reference sequence). V lost 6 bases, J lost 3 bases, and 3 bases stayed unmatched. CDR3 length: 14 residues. The CDR3 DNA reads as TGTGCCAGCAGACTAGCGGGAGGTCACTACGAGCAGTACTTC. It specifies CASRLAGGHYEQYF.

This clonotype was seen at least ten times. The CDR3: CASRDNRVAYGYTF. CDR3 sequence (DNA): TGCGCCAGCAGAGATAACAGGGTAGCCTATGGCTACACCTTC. The V and J genes are TRBV5-1 and TRBJ1-2, with D possibly matching TRBD1 (6 bases). This CDR3 is built from 14 residues. V was clipped by 5 bases and J by 4 bases, with 15 bases between them. CDR1 and CDR2 from the germline V gene are SGHRS and YFSETQ.

This clonotype was observed many times. The rearrangement links TRBV19 to TRBJ1-1; D is unclear. Germline CDR1 is LNHDA and CDR2 is SQIVND (reference sequence). Trimming left V 7 bases short and J 5 bases short, with 20 bases between. The CDR3 totals 15 residues. The CDR3 DNA reads as TGTGCCAGTAATACTCAGGCCCCCGTTGGGACTGAAGCTTTCTTT. This codes for CASNTQAPVGTEAFF.

This clonotype occurred many times. This chain's CDR3 is CASSSTIRRIGANVLTF. The DNA for the CDR3 is TGTGCCAGCAGTTCAACAATCCGACGTATTGGGGCCAACGTCCTGACTTTC. J is TRBJ2-6 and V is TRBV28, with D hard to call. Germline assignment: CDR1 MDHEN and CDR2 SYDVKM. The CDR3 has 17 amino acids. The V and J ends lost 4 bases and 3 bases respectively, with 16 bases between them.